The clone carrying this T cell receptor (beta chain) showed up just a few times. No antigen is known for it. The source of the sample is a study of T-cell reconstitution after alpha-beta-depleted transplantation in children. A library of TCRbeta sequences, prepared with unique molecular identifiers, was generated. A single record per CDR3 protein comes from TCRdb applying MiXCR to the PCR reads. The repertoire consists of 180,000 or so distinct CDR3 sequences, with 6.3% occurring once and the leading ten covering just over 4.5%. Trimming shortened V by 1 base and J by 2 bases, and 11 bases separated the two germline ends. The germline V gene encodes CDR1 MDHEN and CDR2 SYDVKM. The CDR3 sequence is 15 residues long. Findings of the study overall: High day-60 TCRbeta diversity in some patients came from surviving recipient T cells and thymic progenitors. After transplant, at about two months, alpha-beta T cells were reportedly derived from several hundred expanded graft clones. Most T-cell counts and diversity one year after the transplant came from T cells that were newly produced.

The TCR was taken from a girl less than two years old with combined immunodeficiency, due to receive a stem cell transplant. The specimen comprised PBMCs, sampled before TCRalphabeta/CD19-depleted stem cell transplant. V gene TRBV28 combines with J gene TRBJ1-2; D possibly corresponds to TRBD1 (6 bases). CDR3 bases: TGTGCCAGCAGTTTATCGGGGGGGGCGAACTATGGCTACACCTTC. Its translation is CASSLSGGANYGYTF.